Sequencing of this T cell receptor (beta chain) was carried out in a study of neurological immune-mediated disorders. Study in general: The 35 or so patients with multiple sclerosis comprised 31 relapsing-remitting cases and 3 secondary progressive cases. Study-wide points: Across subjects, expanded clones had no CDR3 amino acid sequences in common, pointing to private repertoires in all groups. No clinical or MRI feature was associated with the multiple sclerosis repertoire cluster.

V was trimmed by 1 base and J by 6 bases, leaving 14 bases between them. This CDR3 has 15 amino acids. CDR1 and CDR2 from the germline V gene are SGHRS and YFSETQ. Over 200 million TCR-beta sequences (from 15-18 subjects) were yielded by each sequencing run. TCRdb recomputed calls from the 5' RACE reads with MiXCR, one row per CDR3 protein. The sample has about 58,000 distinct CDR3 sequences; about 3.3% are singletons. The sample holds many counts of this clonotype. No antigen is known for it. The V gene is TRBV5-1, the J gene TRBJ1-3; D is uncertain. This receptor was taken from an older woman with multiple sclerosis. The sequenced material came from PBMCs. For the CDR3, the DNA is TGCGCCAGCAGCTTGAATCCAAGGCTGGAAAACACCATATATTTT. Protein product: CASSLNPRLENTIYF.